This TCR beta chain is drawn from a study of blood T cell repertoires in COVID-19. About the study: COVID-19 samples collected from the United States, Italy and Spain covered acute and convalescent phases. PBMCs, B-cell-depleted T cells, or T cells were the source of the cDNA or gDNA that made up the material.

The CDR3 has 15 amino acids. V gave up 6 bases and J gave up 5 bases; unmatched junction bases: 12. Germline loops: CDR1 LNHDA, CDR2 SQIVND (reference sequence). Per the original data handling: Reference gene primer amplification gave estimated nucleated cell counts. Libraries were prepared by immunoSEQ multiplex PCR; TCRdb keeps only in-frame clonotypes and omits some of them. The DNA gave D and trimming, while V, J and clone size come from that table. The sample contains nearly 55,000 clones, 90% to 95% of which appear only once. Source material: peripheral blood. The genes are TRBV19 and TRBJ2-7, with 8 bases aligning to TRBD2. The TCR was taken from a woman between 55 and 75 years old with active or convalescent COVID-19. The CDR3 DNA reads TGTGCCAGTAGAAAAACGGGGGGGAGTTTCGACGAGCAGTACTTC. This sequence encodes CASRKTGGSFDEQYF.